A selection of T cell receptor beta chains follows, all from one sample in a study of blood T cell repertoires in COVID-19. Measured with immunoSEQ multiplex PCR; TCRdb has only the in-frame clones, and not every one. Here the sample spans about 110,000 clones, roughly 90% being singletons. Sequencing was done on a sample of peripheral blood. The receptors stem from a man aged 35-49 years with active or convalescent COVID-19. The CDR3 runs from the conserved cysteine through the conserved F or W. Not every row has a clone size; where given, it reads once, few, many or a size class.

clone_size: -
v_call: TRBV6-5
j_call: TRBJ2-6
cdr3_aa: CASRNPTGLDGVLTF

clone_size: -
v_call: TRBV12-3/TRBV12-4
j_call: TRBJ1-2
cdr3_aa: CATSAAWEGGYTF

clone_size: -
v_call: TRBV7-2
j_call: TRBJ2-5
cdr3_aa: CASSSGTSGSETQYF

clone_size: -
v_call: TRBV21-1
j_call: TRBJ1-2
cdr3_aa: CASSNQAANYGYTF

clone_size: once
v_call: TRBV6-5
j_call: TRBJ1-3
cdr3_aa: CASNKRGPGNTIYF

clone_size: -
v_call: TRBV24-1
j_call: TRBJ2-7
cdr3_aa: CATSDSETGWDEQYF

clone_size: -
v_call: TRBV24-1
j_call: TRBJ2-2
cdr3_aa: CATSDLQVGTGELFF

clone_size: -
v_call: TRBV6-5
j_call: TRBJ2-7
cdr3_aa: CASSTGTAYYEQYF

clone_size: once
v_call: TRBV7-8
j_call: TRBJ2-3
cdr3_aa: CASSPEQGTQYF

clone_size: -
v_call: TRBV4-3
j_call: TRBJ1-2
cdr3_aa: CASSQDAGYYGYTF

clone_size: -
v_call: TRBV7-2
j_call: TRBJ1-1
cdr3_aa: CASSLDMADTEAFF

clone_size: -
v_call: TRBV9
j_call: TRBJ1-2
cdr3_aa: CASSGELGGTPYGYTF

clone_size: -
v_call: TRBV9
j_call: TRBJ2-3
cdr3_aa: CASSVRGSGGADTQYF

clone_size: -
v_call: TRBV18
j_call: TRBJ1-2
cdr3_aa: CASSPDSLSYGYTF

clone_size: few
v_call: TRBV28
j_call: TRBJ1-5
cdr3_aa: CASSLSGSNQPQHF

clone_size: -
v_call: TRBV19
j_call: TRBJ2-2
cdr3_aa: CASSPGTRNGELFF

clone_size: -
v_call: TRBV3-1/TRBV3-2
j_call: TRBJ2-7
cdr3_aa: CASSDSGRGYEQYF

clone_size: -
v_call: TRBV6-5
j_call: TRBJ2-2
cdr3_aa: CASGGVGELFF

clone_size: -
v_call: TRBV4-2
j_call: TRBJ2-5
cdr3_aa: CASSQGDRGGETQYF

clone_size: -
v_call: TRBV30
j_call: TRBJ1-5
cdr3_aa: CAWSGTLNQPQHF

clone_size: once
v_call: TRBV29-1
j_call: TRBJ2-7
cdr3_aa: CSVEDWRLSGQEVYEQYF

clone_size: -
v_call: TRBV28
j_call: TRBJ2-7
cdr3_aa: CASRPGTSVSYEQYF

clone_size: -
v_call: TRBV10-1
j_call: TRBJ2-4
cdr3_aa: CASGTMTRLAGGPQENIQYF

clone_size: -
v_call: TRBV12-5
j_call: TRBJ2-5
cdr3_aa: CASGMGLAAQETQYF

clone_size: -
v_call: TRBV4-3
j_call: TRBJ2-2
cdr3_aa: CASSQHPTSGANTGELFF

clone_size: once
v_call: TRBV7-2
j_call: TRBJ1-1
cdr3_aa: CASSLLRDSKAFF

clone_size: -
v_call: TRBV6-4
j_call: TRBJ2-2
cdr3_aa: CASREQGAGTGELFF

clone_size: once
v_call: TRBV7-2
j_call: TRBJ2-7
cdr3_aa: CASSLAPGFGEQYF

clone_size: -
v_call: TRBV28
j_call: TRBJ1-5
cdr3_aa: CASSFPRRGSNQPQHF

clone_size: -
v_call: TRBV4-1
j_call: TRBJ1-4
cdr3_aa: CASSQDPAVGEKLFF

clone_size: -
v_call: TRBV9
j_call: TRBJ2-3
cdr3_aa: CASSVDSGTGVTDTQYF

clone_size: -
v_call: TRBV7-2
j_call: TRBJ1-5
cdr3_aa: CASSEQTGEGQPQHF

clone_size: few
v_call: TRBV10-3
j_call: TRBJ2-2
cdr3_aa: CSTGAWTGELFF

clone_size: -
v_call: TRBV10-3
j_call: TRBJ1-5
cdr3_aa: CAISEGVGEPQHF

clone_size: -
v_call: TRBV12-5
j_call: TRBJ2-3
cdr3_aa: CASVTAAPTDTQYF

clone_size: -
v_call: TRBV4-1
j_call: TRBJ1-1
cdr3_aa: CASSQDGRLQAFF

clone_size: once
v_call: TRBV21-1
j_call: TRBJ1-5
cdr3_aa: CASSKVFCCADRGGDQPQHF

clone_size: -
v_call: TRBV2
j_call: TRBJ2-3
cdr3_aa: CASLRELTDTQYF

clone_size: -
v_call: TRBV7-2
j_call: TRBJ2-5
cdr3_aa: CASSFYGLETQYF

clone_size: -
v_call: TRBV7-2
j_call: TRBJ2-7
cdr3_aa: CASSFHYEQYF

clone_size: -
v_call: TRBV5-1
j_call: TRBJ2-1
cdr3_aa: CASSQGQGAYNEQFF

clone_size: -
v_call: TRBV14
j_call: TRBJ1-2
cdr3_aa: CASSPVPGTGNYGYTF

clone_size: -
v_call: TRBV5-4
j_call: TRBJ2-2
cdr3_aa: CASSSPGLAGGIANTGELFF

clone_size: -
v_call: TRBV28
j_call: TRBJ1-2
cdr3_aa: CATLGGGRYGYTF

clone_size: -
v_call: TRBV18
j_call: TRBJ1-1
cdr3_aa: CASSPPSRAEAFF

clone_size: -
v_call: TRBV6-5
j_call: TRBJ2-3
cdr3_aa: CASSTDEGGTDTQYF

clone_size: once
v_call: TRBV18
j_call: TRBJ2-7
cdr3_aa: CASSARGKEDEQYF